This T cell receptor (beta chain) was obtained from a study of cytomegalovirus exposure and HLA in healthy donors. The repertoire was sequenced with immunoSEQ multiplex PCR; TCRdb's copy has only in-frame clones and lacks some. Found here are 200,000 to 250,000 clones, 75% to 95% of them singletons; the top ten hold approximately 0.99%. Trimming shortened V by 4 bases and J by 2 bases, and 26 bases separated the two germline ends. This CDR3 has 19 residues. CDR1 and CDR2 (germline): SGHVS, FNYEAQ. The rearrangement links TRBV7-6 to TRBJ1-1; D is undetermined. What was sequenced was PBMCs. The TCR originated in a woman younger than 30 in good health and CMV-seronegative. The CDR3 reads CASSSEFIGALGINTEAFF. CDR3 bases: TGTGCCAGCAGCTCAGAGTTTATCGGCGCACTAGGGATAAACACTGAAGCTTTCTTT.